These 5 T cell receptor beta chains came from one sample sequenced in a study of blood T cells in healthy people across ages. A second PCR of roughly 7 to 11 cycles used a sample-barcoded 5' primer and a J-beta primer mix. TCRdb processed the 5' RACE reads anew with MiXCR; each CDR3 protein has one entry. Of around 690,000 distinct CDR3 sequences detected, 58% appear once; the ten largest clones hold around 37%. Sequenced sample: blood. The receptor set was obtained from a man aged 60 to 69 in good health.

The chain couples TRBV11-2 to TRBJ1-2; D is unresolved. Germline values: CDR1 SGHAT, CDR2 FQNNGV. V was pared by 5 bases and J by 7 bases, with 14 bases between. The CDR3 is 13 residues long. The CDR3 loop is CASSPGLGSGYTF. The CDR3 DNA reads TGTGCCAGCAGCCCTGGACTTGGGTCTGGCTACACCTTC.

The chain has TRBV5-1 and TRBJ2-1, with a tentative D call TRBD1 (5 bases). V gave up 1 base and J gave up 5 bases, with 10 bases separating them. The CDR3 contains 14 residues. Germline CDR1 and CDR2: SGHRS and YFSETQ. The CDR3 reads CASSLTRDHNEQFF. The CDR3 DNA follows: TGCGCCAGCAGCTTGACCAGGGATCACAATGAGCAGTTCTTC. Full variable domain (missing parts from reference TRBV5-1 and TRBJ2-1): KAGVTQTPRYLIKTRGQQVTLSCSPISGHRSVSWYQQTPGQGLQFLFEYFSETQRNKGNFPGRFSGRQFSNSRSEMNVSTLELGDSALYLCASSLTRDHNEQFFGPGTRLTVL.

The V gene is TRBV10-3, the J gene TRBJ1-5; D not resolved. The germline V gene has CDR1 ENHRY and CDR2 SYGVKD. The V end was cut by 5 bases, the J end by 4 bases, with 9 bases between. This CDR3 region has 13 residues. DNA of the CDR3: TGTGCCATCAGTCGTGGGGATAATCAGCCCCAGCATTTT. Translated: CAISRGDNQPQHF.

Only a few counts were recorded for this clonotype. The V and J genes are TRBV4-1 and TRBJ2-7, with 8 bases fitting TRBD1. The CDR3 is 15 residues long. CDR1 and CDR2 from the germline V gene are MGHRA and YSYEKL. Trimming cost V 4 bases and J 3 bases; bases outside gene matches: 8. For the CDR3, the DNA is TGCGCCAGCAGCCCGAGACAGGGGACAGTCTACGAGCAGTACTTC. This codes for CASSPRQGTVYEQYF.

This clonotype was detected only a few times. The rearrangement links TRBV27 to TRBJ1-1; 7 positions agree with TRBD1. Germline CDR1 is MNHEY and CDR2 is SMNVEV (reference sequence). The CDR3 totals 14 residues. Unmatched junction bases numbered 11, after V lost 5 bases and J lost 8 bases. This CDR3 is CASSLYRDSGEAFF. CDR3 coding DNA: TGTGCCAGCAGTCTCTATCGGGACAGCGGAGAAGCTTTCTTT.